This T cell receptor beta chain was recorded in a study of shared clonotypes between healthy human individuals. CDR1 is SGHDT and CDR2 is YYEEEE in the germline V gene. This CDR3 has 14 residues. After removal of 4 bases from V and 4 bases from J, the junction contained 7 bases not matched to a gene. About 28,000 T cell genomes (roughly 310 ng DNA) went into each PBMC replicate. Bulk PBMC genomic DNA spanned ten immunoSEQ deep plates. Generated by immunoSEQ multiplex PCR, the TCRdb table keeps only in-frame clones and is missing some. The sample has hundreds of thousands of clones, roughly three quarters seen once. Notes on the study in general: Expectations were that clonotype sharing among donors would be affected by sequencing depth.

Concerning this clone: Its antigen is unknown.

The V call is TRBV5-6, the J call TRBJ1-1, with TRBD1 matching 7 bases. Sequenced sample: PBMCs. The clonotype originates from a middle-aged woman in good health. Some clones in this sample may be carry-over from other donors' samples. CDR3 DNA sequence: TGTGCCAGCAGCGTGGACAGGCCGGGCACTGAAGCTTTCTTT. Amino acids: CASSVDRPGTEAFF.